The next 15 T cell receptor beta chains were all read from a single sample in a study of blood T cell repertoires in COVID-19. Clones were sequenced by immunoSEQ multiplex PCR, and TCRdb holds only the in-frame ones, with some missing. This table holds about 150,000 clones, approximately 73% found once. The sequenced material came from peripheral blood. These receptors all come from a man between 60 and 70 years old with acute or convalescent COVID-19.

This chain links TRBV20-1 with TRBJ2-7; D uncertain. Trimming cost V 3 bases and J 2 bases, with 11 bases left between them. The CDR3 totals 13 residues. CDR1 is DFQATT, CDR2 SNEGSKA, per germline (reference sequence). CDR3 in DNA: TGCAGTGCTAGTGGCAGGTCGGCCTACGAGCAGTACTTC. Translated, it gives CSASGRSAYEQYF.

The chain has TRBV18 and TRBJ2-1; 7 nucleotides match TRBD2. Trimming took 2 bases from V and 6 from J; bases not matched to a gene: 7. The CDR3 sequence is 15 residues long. Germline CDR1 KGHSH, CDR2 LQKENI. The DNA of the CDR3 is TGTGCCAGCTCACCAGGGGCGGGAGCGCTCAATGAGCAGTTCTTC. Amino acid sequence: CASSPGAGALNEQFF.

The chain couples TRBV7-3 to TRBJ2-3; 9 bases match TRBD2. The CDR3 totals 15 residues. In germline, CDR1 is SGHTA, CDR2 FQGTGA. V lost 1 base to trimming and J lost 1 base; unmatched junction nucleotides: 0. The DNA of the CDR3 is TGTGCCAGCAGCTTAATAGCGGGGGGCACAGATACGCAGTATTTT. It is translated as CASSLIAGGTDTQYF.

V usage is TRBV6-1 and J usage is TRBJ2-3; a weak D match, TRBD2 (6 bases). Germline assignment: CDR1 MNHNS and CDR2 SASEGT. The CDR3 is 16 residues long. Trimming pared 2 bases from V and 0 bases from J, leaving 12 bases between. The CDR3 sequence is CASSERGGMSTDTQYF. The CDR3 nucleotides are TGTGCCAGCAGTGAACGCGGCGGGATGAGCACAGATACGCAGTATTTT.

In DNA form, the CDR3 reads TGCGCCAGCAGCTCCGGGACAGGGGCCTACGAGCAGTACTTC. This encodes CASSSGTGAYEQYF. This chain joins TRBV5-1 and TRBJ2-7, with 10 bases matching TRBD1. The V segment lost 3 bases and the J segment 2 bases; nucleotides outside the gene matches: 2. The CDR3 is made up of 14 amino acids. Germline CDR1 is SGHRS and CDR2 is YFSETQ.

The chain employs TRBV14 and TRBJ2-5; maybe TRBD1 (7 bases). Per germline, CDR1 SGHDN and CDR2 FVKESK. V was clipped by 1 base and J by 0 bases, with 15 bases between them. There are 17 residues in the CDR3. The DNA of the CDR3 is TGTGCCAGCAGCCAAGCCAGGGGGGACCGGTACCAAGAGACCCAGTACTTC. It is translated as CASSQARGDRYQETQYF.

The chain couples TRBV9 to TRBJ2-4; 10 nucleotides align to TRBD1. V lost 3 bases, J lost 11 bases, and 11 bases stayed unmatched. This CDR3 spans 15 amino acids. CDR1 SGDLS and CDR2 YYNGEE come from the germline V gene. As DNA, the CDR3 is TGTGCCAGCAGCGCGGGACAGGGGTCCACATCACTTCAGTACTTC. It codes for CASSAGQGSTSLQYF. The full variable domain, rest sourced from reference TRBV9 and TRBJ2-4, is DSGVTQTPKHLITATGQRVTLRCSPRSGDLSVYWYQQSLDQGLQFLIQYYNGEERAKGNILERFSAQQFPDLHSELNLSSLELGDSALYFCASSAGQGSTSLQYFGAGTRLSVL.

V and J are TRBV19 and TRBJ1-5; no firm D call. The V and J ends lost 8 bases and 3 bases respectively, with 8 bases between them. Germline loops: CDR1 LNHDA, CDR2 SQIVND (reference sequence). The length of the CDR3 is 12 residues. The CDR3 protein is CASHNYNQPQHF. The CDR3 DNA reads TGTGCCAGTCACAACTACAATCAGCCCCAGCATTTT.

The DNA of the CDR3 is TGTGCCAGCAGCTTTCAGGTGACAGGGGGCGAGCAGTACTTC. It yields the protein CASSFQVTGGEQYF. The chain has TRBV5-5 and TRBJ2-7; 9 bases map to TRBD1. CDR3 length equals 14 residues. With 2 bases clipped from V and 6 bases from J, the junction kept 6 bases outside the gene matches. Germline CDR1 is SGHKS and CDR2 is YYEKEE (reference sequence).

This clone was counted many times. This specimen includes other DNA sequences encoding the same CDR3. This chain joins TRBV30 and TRBJ1-2, with D possibly being TRBD1 (5 bases). V dropped 0 bases and J dropped 0 bases, with 5 bases sitting between them. CDR3 length: 13 amino acids. In germline, CDR1 is GTSNPN, CDR2 SVGIG (reference sequence). The CDR3 bases are TGTGCCTGGAGTGTACAGGCTAACTATGGCTACACCTTC. The encoded protein is CAWSVQANYGYTF.

The V and J genes are TRBV5-1 and TRBJ2-7, with 8 bases that match TRBD2. The CDR3 spans 16 residues. CDR1 is SGHRS and CDR2 is YFSETQ in the germline V gene. The ends lost 0 bases at V and 4 bases at J; junction bases unmatched: 9. CDR3 coding DNA: TGCGCCAGCAGCTTGGTCCCTAGCGGGCCTCCTTACGAGCAGTACTTC. It is translated as CASSLVPSGPPYEQYF.

This clone showed up just once. The genes are TRBV18 and TRBJ2-7, with D perhaps matching TRBD1 (6 bases). The CDR3 spans 15 residues. Germline CDR1 KGHSH, CDR2 LQKENI. V was trimmed by 1 base and J by 7 bases, leaving 17 bases between them. This CDR3 reads CASSPLALGAGEQYF. Here the CDR3 DNA reads TGTGCCAGCTCACCACTCGCTCTGGGGGCGGGTGAGCAGTACTTC.

The rearrangement links TRBV2 to TRBJ2-7; 8 bases fit TRBD2. Germline V lookup: CDR1 SNHLY, CDR2 FYNNEI. The CDR3 has 13 residues. With 7 bases clipped from V and 4 bases from J, the junction kept 6 bases outside the gene matches. The CDR3 nucleotides are TGTGCCAGCAAGAGCGGGAGTGGGTACGAGCAGTACTTC. Translation: CASKSGSGYEQYF.

This chain uses TRBV7-2 with TRBJ2-5; D is possibly TRBD2 (5 bases). Germline V lookup: CDR1 SGHTA, CDR2 FQGNSA. The CDR3 totals 13 residues. V dropped 5 bases and J dropped 3 bases, with 10 bases sitting between them. DNA of the CDR3: TGTGCCAGCAGCCAGTACGGGGAAGAGACCCAGTACTTC. It encodes CASSQYGEETQYF.

The rearrangement uses TRBV28 and TRBJ1-1; D unclear. The CDR3 is 14 residues long. CDR1 MDHEN and CDR2 SYDVKM come from the germline V gene. Trimming took off 6 bases at V and 5 bases at J, with 16 bases between the two ends. The CDR3 loop reads CASREAGSGTEAFF. The CDR3 nucleotides are TGTGCCAGCAGAGAGGCCGGATCTGGGACTGAAGCTTTCTTT.